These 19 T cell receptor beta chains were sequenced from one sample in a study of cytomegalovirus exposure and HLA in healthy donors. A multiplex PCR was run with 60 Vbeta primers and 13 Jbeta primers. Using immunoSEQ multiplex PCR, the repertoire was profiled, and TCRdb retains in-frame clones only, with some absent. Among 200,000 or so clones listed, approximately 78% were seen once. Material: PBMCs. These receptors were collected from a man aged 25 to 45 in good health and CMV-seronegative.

CDR3 coding DNA: TGCGCCAGCAGCCCCCTAACGGGGGTTCGGGGGGAGCTGTTTTTT. Its translation: CASSPLTGVRGELFF. The chain recombines TRBV5-1 with TRBJ2-2; possibly TRBD2 for D (6 bases). The V end was cut by 4 bases, the J end by 8 bases, with 18 bases between. The CDR3 is 15 amino acids. The germline CDR1 and CDR2 sequences are SGHRS and YFSETQ.

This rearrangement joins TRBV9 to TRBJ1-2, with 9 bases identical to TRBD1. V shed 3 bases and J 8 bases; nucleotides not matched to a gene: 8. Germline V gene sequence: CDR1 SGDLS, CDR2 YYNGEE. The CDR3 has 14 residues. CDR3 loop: CASSESNRGQGYTF. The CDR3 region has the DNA TGTGCCAGCAGCGAAAGCAACAGGGGGCAGGGCTACACCTTC.

The CDR3 nucleotides are TGTGCCAAACATCTCCATCAGGGCTTCAATCAGCCCCAGCATTTT. This translates into CAKHLHQGFNQPQHF. The gene calls are TRBV9 and TRBJ1-5; D possibly corresponds to TRBD1 (5 bases). The germline V gene has CDR1 SGDLS and CDR2 YYNGEE. CDR3 length: 15 residues. V lost 9 bases and J lost 3, with 19 bases in between.

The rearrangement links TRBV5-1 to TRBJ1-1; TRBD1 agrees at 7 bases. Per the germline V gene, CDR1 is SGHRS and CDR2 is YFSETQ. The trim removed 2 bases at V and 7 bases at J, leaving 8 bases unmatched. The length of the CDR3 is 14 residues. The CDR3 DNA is TGCGCCAGCAGCTTCCGACAGGGTAACGGTGAAGCTTTCTTT. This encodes CASSFRQGNGEAFF.

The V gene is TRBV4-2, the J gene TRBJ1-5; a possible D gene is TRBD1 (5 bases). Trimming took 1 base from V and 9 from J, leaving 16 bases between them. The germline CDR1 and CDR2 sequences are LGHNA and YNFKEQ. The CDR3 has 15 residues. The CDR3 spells CASSQGGGESGPQHF. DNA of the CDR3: TGTGCCAGCAGCCAAGGTGGAGGGGAGTCCGGGCCCCAGCATTTT.

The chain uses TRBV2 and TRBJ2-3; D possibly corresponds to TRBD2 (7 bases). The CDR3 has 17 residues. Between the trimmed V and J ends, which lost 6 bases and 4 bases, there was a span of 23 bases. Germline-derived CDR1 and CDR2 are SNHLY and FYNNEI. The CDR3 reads CASSPTSLRGGADTQYF. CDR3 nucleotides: TGTGCCAGCAGCCCCACCTCTCTGAGGGGGGGGGCAGATACGCAGTATTTT.

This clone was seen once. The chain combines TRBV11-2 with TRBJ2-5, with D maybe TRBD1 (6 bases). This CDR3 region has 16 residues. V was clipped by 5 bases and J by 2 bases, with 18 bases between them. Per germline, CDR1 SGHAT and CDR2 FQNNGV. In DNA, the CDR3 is TGTGCCAGCAGCCCTAGAGGGAACAGGGCTCAAGAGACCCAGTACTTC. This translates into CASSPRGNRAQETQYF.

The CDR3 sequence: CASSSRQEFYNEQFF. CDR3 DNA: TGCGCCAGCAGCTCCCGACAGGAGTTCTACAATGAGCAGTTCTTC. The J gene is TRBJ2-1, the V gene TRBV5-1; tentatively, D is TRBD1 (6 bases). Per the germline V gene, CDR1 is SGHRS and CDR2 is YFSETQ. The CDR3 runs 15 residues. Trimming cost V 3 bases and J 3 bases, with 13 bases left between them.

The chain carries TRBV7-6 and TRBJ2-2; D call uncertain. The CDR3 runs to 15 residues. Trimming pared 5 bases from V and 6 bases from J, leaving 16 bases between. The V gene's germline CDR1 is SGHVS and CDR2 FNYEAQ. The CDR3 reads CASSRNIVTSGELFF. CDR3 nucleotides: TGTGCCAGCAGCCGTAATATCGTGACTTCCGGGGAGCTGTTTTTT.

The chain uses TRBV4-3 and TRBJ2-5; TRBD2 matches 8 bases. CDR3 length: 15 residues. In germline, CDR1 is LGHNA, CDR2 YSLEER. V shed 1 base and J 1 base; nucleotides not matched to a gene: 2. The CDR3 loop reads CASSQGRGGQETQYF. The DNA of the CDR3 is TGCGCCAGCAGCCAAGGCCGGGGGGGCCAAGAGACCCAGTACTTC.

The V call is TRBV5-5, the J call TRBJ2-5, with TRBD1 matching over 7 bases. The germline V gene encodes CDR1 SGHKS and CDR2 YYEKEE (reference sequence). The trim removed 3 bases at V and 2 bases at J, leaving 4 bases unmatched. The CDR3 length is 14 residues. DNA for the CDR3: TGTGCCAGCAGCTCGGGACAGCTTCAAGAGACCCAGTACTTC. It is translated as CASSSGQLQETQYF.

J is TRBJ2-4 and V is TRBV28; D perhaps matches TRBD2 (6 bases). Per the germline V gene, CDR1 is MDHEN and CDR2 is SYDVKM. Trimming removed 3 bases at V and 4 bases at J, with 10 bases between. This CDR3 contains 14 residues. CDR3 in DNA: TGTGCCAGCAGTTTTGGGGGGTCAAAAAACATTCAGTACTTC. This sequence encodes CASSFGGSKNIQYF.

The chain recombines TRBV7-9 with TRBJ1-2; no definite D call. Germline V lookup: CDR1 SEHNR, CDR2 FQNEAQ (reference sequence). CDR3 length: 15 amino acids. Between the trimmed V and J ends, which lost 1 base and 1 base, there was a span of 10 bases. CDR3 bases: TGTGCCAGCAGCTTAGTTGCGGAGAGTAACTATGGCTACACCTTC. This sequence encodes CASSLVAESNYGYTF.

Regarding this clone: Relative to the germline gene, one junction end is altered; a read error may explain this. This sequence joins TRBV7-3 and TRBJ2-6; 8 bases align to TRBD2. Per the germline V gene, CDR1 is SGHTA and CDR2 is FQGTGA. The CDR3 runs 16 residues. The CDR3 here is CASSLKQPGGASVLTF. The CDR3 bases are TGTGCCAGCAGCTTAAAACAGCCGGGGGGGGCCAGCGTCCTGACTTTC.

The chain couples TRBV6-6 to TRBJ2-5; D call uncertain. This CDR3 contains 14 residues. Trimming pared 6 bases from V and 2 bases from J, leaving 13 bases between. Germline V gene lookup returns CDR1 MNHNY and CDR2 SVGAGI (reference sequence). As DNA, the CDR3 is TGTGCCAGCAGAAAGGAGCGTACGCAAGAGACCCAGTACTTC. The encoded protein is CASRKERTQETQYF.

The CDR3, as DNA: TGTGCCAGCAAACGGCAAGCGGGCGACCAAGAGACCCAGTACTTC. As protein: CASKRQAGDQETQYF. V gene TRBV6-4 combines with J gene TRBJ2-5; D may be TRBD2 (6 bases). From germline, CDR1 is MRHNA and CDR2 SNTAGT. This CDR3 region has 15 residues. V dropped 7 bases and J dropped 0 bases, with 15 bases sitting between them.

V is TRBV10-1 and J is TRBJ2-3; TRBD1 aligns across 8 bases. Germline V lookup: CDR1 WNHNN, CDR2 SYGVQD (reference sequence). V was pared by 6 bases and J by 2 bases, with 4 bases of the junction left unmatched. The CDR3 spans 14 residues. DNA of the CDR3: TGCGCCAGCAGGAGGGACAGGTCCACAGATACGCAGTATTTT. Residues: CASRRDRSTDTQYF.

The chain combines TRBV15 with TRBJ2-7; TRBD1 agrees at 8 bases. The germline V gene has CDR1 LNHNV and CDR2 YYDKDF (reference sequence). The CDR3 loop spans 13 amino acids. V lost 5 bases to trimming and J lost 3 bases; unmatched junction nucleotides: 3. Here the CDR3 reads CATSPGQGYEQYF. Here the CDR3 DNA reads TGTGCCACCAGCCCCGGACAGGGCTACGAGCAGTACTTC.

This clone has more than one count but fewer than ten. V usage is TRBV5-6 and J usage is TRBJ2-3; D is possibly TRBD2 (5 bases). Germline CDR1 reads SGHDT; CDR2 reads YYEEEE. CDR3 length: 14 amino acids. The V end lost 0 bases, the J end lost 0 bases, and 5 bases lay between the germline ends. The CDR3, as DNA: TGTGCCAGCAGCTTGGGAGGGAGCACAGATACGCAGTATTTT. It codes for CASSLGGSTDTQYF.